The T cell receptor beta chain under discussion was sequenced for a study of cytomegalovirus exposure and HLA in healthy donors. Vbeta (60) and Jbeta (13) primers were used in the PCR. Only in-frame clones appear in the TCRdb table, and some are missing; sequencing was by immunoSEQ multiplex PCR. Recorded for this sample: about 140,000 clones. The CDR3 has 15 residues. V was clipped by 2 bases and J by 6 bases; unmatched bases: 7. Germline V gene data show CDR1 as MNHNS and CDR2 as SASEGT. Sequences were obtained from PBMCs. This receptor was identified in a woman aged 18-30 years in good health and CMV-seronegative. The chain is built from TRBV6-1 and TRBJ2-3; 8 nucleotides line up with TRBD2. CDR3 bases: TGTGCCAGCAGTGAATCTGGCGGGAGGATGGATACGCAGTATTTT. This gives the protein CASSESGGRMDTQYF.